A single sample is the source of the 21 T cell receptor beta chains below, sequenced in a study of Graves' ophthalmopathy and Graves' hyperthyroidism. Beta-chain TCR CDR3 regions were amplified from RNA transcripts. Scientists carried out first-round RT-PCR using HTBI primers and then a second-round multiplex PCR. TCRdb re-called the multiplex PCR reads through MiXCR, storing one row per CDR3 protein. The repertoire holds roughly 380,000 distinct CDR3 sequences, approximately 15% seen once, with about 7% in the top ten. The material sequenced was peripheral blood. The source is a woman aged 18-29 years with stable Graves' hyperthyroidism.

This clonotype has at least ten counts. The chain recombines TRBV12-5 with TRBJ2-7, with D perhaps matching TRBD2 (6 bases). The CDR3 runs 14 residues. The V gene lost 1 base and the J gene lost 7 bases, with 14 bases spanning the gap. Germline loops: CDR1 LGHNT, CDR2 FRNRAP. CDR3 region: CASGLGLGPREQYF. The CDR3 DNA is TGTGCTAGTGGTTTGGGACTAGGCCCGCGTGAGCAGTACTTC.

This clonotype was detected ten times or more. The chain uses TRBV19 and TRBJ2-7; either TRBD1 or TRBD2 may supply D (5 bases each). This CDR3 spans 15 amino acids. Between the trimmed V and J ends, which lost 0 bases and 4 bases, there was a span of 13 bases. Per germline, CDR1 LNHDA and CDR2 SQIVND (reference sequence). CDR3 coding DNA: TGTGCCAGTAGTATAGATCGACGAGGGGCGTACGAGCAGTACTTC. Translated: CASSIDRRGAYEQYF.

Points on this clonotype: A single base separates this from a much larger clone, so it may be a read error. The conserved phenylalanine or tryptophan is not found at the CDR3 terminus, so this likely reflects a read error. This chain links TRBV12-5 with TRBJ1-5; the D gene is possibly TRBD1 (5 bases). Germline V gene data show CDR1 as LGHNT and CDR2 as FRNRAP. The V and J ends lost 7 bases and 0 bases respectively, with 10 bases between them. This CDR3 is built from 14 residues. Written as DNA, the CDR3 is TGTGCTAGTGCCCGACAGAGTAGCAATCAGCCCCAGCATGTT. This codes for CASARQSSNQPQHV.

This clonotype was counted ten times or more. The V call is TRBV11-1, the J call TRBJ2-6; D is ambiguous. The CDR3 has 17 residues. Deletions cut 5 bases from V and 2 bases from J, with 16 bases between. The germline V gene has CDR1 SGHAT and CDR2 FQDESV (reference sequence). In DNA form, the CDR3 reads TGTGCCAGCAGCACACCAAAAGTGGGCGCTGGGGCCAACGTCCTGACTTTC. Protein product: CASSTPKVGAGANVLTF.

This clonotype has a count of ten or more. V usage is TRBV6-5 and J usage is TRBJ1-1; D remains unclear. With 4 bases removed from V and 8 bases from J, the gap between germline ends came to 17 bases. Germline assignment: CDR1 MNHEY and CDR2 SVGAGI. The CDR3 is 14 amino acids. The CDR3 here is CASSSPFRRSEAFF. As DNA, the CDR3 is TGTGCCAGCAGTTCACCATTCCGTCGTTCCGAAGCTTTCTTT.

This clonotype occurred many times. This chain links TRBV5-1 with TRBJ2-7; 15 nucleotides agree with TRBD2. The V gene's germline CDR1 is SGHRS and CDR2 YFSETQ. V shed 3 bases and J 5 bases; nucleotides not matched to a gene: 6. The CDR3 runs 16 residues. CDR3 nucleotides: TGCGCCAGCAGCTCGCGGACTAGCGGGGGGGCCGACGAGCAGTACTTC. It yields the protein CASSSRTSGGADEQYF.

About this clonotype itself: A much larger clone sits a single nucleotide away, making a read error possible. The CDR3 here is CASSQGAGFYELYF. The CDR3, as DNA: TGTGCCAGCAGCCAAGGCGCAGGATTCTACGAGCTGTACTTC. The genes are TRBV14 and TRBJ2-7, with D unclear. Germline CDR1 is SGHDN and CDR2 is FVKESK. The CDR3 has 14 residues.

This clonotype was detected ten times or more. CDR3 in amino acids: CASSPLGQGNSPLHF. Written as DNA, the CDR3 is TGCGCCAGCAGCCCCCTGGGACAGGGGAATTCACCCCTCCACTTT. The V gene is TRBV4-1, the J gene TRBJ1-6, with 10 bases that match TRBD1. CDR1 is MGHRA and CDR2 is YSYEKL in the germline V gene. The CDR3 totals 15 residues. The J segment lost 7 bases and the V segment lost 4 bases, leaving 4 bases of the junction unmatched.

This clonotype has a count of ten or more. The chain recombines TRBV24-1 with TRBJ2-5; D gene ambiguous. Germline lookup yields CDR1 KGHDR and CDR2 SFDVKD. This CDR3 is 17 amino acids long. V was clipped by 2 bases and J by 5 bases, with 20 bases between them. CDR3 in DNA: TGTGCCACCAGTGATTCGAGAGGCAGAAACGGCAGGGAGACCCAGTACTTC. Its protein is CATSDSRGRNGRETQYF.

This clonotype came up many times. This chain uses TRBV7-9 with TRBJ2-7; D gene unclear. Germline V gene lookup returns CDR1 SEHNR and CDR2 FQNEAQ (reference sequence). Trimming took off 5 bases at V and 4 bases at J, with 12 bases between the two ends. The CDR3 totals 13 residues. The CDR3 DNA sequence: TGTGCCAGCAGCACCGGACGGATTTACGAGCAGTACTTC. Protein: CASSTGRIYEQYF.

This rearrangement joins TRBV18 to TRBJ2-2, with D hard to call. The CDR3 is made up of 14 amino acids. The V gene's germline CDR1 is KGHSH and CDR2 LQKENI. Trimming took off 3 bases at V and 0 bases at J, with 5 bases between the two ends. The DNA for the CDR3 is TGTGCCAGCTCACCTGTTACGAACACCGGGGAGCTGTTTTTT. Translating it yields CASSPVTNTGELFF.

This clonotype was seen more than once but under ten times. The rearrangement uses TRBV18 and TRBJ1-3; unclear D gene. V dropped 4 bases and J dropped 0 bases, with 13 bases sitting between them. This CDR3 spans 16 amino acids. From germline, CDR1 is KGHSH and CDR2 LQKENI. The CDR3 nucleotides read TGTGCCAGCTCACTTGGGCCAGGAGACTCTGGAAACACCATATATTTT. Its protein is CASSLGPGDSGNTIYF. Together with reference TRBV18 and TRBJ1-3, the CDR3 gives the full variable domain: NAGVMQNPRHLVRRRGQEARLRCSPMKGHSHVYWYRQLPEEGLKFMVYLQKENIIDESGMPKERFSAEFPKEGPSILRIQQVVRGDSAAYFCASSLGPGDSGNTIYFGEGSWLTVV.

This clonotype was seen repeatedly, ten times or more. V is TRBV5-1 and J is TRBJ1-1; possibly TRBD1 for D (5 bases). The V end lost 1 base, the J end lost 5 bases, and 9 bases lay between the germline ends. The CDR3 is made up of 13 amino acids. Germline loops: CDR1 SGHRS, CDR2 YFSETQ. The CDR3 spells CASSLYGATEAFF. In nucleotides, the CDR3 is TGCGCCAGCAGCTTGTATGGGGCAACTGAAGCTTTCTTT.

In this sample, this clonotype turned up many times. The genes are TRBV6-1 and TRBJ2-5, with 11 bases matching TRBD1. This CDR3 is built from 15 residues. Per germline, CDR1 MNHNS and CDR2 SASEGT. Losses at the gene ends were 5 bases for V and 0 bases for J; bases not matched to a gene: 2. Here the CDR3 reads CASSRDRGYQETQYF. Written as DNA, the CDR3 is TGTGCCAGCAGTCGGGACAGGGGGTACCAAGAGACCCAGTACTTC.

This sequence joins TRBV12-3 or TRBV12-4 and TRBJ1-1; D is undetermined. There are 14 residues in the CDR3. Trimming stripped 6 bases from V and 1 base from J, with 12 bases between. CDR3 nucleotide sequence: TGTGCCAGCAGCTTAATGGTGGGGAACACTGAAGCTTTCTTT. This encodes CASSLMVGNTEAFF.

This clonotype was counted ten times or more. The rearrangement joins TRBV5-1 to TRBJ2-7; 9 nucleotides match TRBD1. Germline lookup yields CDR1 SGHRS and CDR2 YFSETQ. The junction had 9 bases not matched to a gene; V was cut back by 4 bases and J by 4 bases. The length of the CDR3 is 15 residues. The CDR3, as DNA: TGCGCCAGCAGCCCGCCCGGGACAGGGTCTTACGAGCAGTACTTC. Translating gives CASSPPGTGSYEQYF.

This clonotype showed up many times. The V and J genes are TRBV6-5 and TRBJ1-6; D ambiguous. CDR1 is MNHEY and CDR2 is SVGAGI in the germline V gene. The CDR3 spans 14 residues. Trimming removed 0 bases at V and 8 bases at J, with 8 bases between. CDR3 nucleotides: TGTGCCAGCAGTTACTCAGACGGATATTCACCCCTCCACTTT. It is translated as CASSYSDGYSPLHF.

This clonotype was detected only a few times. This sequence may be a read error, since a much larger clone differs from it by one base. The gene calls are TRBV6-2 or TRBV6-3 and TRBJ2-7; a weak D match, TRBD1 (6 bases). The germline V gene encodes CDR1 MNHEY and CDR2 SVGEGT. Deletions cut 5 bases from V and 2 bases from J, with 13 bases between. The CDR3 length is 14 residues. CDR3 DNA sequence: TGTGCCAGCAGTCCGGACAAGGGGGCCTACGAGCAGTACTTC. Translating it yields CASSPDKGAYEQYF.

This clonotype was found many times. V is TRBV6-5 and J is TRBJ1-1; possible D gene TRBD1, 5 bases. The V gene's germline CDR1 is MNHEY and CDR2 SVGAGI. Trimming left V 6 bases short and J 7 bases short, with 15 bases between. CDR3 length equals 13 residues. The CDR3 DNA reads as TGTGCCAGCAGGGGACGGTCTTTAATTGAAGCTTTCTTT. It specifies CASRGRSLIEAFF.

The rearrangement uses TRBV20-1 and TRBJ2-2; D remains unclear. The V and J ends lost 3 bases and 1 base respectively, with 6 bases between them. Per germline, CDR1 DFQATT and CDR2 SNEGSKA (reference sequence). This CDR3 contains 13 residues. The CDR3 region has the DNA TGCAGTGCTAGCCCAGTGAACACCGGGGAGCTGTTTTTT. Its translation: CSASPVNTGELFF.

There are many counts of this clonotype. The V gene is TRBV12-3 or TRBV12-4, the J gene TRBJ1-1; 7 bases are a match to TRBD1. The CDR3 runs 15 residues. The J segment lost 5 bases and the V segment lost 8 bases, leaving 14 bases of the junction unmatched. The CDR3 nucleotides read TGTGCCAGCTACGACAGGGCCCAAGGTGGGACTGAAGCTTTCTTT. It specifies CASYDRAQGGTEAFF.